Described below is a single T cell receptor beta chain sequence and its context. Its target is not known. The same CDR3 also results from other DNA sequences found in this sample. The sample originates from a study of cytomegalovirus exposure and HLA in healthy donors. Across the study: The approximately 120 validation repertoires were reported in a later analysis to have been generated on the same platform as the roughly 680 first-cohort repertoires. Study observations and caveats: In the 95 to 150 validation repertoires, approximately 94% of cluster scores exceeded 0, per a later analysis. Rare sequences made up most TCRs, while some public TCRs were found in many donors.

Method: immunoSEQ multiplex PCR; TCRdb's copy keeps in-frame clones and lacks some. The sample includes 100,000 to 150,000 clones, roughly 89% of them seen just once. Donors were drawn from the approximately 120-subject validation cohort, separate from the roughly 610-subject first cohort. Trimming shortened V by 6 bases and J by 7 bases, and 7 bases separated the two germline ends. Germline lookup yields CDR1 LNHDA and CDR2 SQIVND (reference sequence). The CDR3 has 11 amino acids. The chain joins TRBV19 to TRBJ2-1, with D hard to call. The sample comprised PBMCs. The clonotype comes from a woman aged 18 to 35 in good health and CMV-seronegative. In DNA, the CDR3 is TGTGCCAGTAGCGCAGTTAATGAGCAGTTCTTC. Protein product: CASSAVNEQFF.